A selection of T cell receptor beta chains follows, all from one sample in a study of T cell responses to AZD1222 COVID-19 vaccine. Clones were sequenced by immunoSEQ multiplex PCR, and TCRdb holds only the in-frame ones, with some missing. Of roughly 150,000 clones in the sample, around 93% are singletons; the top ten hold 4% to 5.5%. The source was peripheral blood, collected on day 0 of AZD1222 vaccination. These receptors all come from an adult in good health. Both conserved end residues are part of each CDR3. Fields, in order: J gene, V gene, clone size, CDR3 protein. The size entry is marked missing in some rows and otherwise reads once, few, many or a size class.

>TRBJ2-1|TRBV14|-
CASSQRGGAGHEQFF
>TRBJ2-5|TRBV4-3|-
CASSQFRSETQYF
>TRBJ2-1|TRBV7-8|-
CASSFLAGVTNEQFF
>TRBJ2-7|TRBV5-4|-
CASSPEPSSGRRYEQYF
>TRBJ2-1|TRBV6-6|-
CASTDSGTSDIEQFF
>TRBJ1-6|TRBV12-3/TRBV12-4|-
CASAEGVSPLHF
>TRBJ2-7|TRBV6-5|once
CASSYEAIPSYEQYF
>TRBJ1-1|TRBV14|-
CASSQYHRRDTEAFF
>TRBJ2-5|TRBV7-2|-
CASSLGRAGTQYF
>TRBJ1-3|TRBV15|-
CATSRGTWQSGNTIYF
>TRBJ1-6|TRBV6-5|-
CASSFAGVNSPLHF
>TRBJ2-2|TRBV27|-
CASSLLPSVAGELFF
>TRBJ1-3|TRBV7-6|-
CASSLSERQGVPGNIIYF
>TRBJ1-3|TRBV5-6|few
CASGQGLSGNTIYF
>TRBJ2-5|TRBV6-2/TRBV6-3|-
CASSFRDRQETQYF
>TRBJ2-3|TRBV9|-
CASSDPKGFPTDTQYF
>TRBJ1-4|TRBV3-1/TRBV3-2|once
CASSRQGENEKLFF
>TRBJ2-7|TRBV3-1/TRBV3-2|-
CASSQGTGAPYEQYF
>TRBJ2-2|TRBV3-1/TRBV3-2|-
CASSRLDGTGELFF
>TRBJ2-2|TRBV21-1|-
CASSKPTLRGNTGELFF
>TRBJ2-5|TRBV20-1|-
CSARIEKTQYF
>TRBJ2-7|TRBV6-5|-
CASSYIRAGAYEQYF
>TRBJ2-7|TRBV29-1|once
CSWELQYSYEQYF
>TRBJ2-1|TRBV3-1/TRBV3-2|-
CASSRQGVDNEQFF
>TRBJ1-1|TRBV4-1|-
CASSQDSGTEAFF
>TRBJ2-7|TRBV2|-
CASSIIIGLATYEQYF
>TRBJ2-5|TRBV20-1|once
CSASRDPPGETQYF
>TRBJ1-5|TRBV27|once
CASGTNQPQHF
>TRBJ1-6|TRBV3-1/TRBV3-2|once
CASSPGGSNSPLHF
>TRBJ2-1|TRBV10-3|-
CAISHSGRIDNEQFF
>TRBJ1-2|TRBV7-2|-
CASSNPGGYGYTF
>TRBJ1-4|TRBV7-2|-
CASSPRDRAYEKLFF
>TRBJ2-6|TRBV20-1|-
CSASADPSGANVLTF
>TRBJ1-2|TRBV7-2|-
CASSSVGGAQGYGYTF
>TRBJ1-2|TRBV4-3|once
CASSQGSPLGGYGYTF
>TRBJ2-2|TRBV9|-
CASSFRNTGELFF
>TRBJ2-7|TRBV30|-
CAWSVQDRGYYEQYF